One and the same sample provided the 18 T cell receptor beta chains below, sequenced in a study of CD8+ T cells in alopecia areata. Sequencing templates came from extracted RNA that was reverse transcribed into cDNA. TCRdb's table, derived via immunoSEQ multiplex PCR, lists solely in-frame clones and lacks some. The sample carries under 250,000 clones, approximately 60% recorded once. The material sequenced was CD8+ T cells sorted from blood. These receptors were taken from a human donor in good health.

This clone was counted between two and nine times. V gene TRBV30 combines with J gene TRBJ2-1; no clear D gene. The CDR3 contains 14 residues. Trimming removed 3 bases from V and 3 bases from J, with 12 bases in between. Germline lookup yields CDR1 GTSNPN and CDR2 SVGIG (reference sequence). CDR3 sequence reads: CAWRPTGFYNEQFF. The CDR3 region has the DNA TGTGCCTGGAGACCCACGGGTTTCTACAATGAGCAGTTCTTC.

At least ten counts were recorded for this clone. The chain employs TRBV15 and TRBJ1-2; D possibly corresponds to TRBD1 (5 bases). With 9 bases removed from V and 1 base from J, the gap between germline ends came to 12 bases. The CDR3 has 13 amino acids. Germline V lookup: CDR1 LNHNV, CDR2 YYDKDF (reference sequence). The CDR3 coding sequence is TGTGCCACTGGGGACGGGATTAACTATGGCTACACCTTC. Translated: CATGDGINYGYTF. Variable domain in full (rest from reference TRBV15 and TRBJ1-2): DAMVIQNPRYQVTQFGKPVTLSCSQTLNHNVMYWYQQKSSQAPKLLFHYYDKDFNNEADTPDNFQSRRPNTSFCFLDIRSPGLGDTAMYLCATGDGINYGYTFGSGTRLTVV.

This chain uses TRBV7-9 with TRBJ1-1, with TRBD1 identical over 11 bases. Trimming took 0 bases from V and 5 from J; bases not matched to a gene: 8. Germline loops: CDR1 SEHNR, CDR2 FQNEAQ (reference sequence). The CDR3 contains 17 residues. CDR3 region: CASSLAGTGGSGTEAFF. CDR3 bases: TGTGCCAGCAGCTTAGCGGGGACAGGGGGTAGTGGGACTGAAGCTTTCTTT.

The rearrangement uses TRBV29-1 and TRBJ2-2; 8 bases are shared with TRBD2. V lost 3 bases, J lost 6 bases, and 9 bases stayed unmatched. Per the germline V gene, CDR1 is SQVTM and CDR2 is ANQGSEA. The CDR3 is 15 residues long. The CDR3 sequence is CSVEGLESEAGELFF. Here the CDR3 DNA reads TGCAGCGTTGAGGGACTAGAATCGGAGGCCGGGGAGCTGTTTTTT.

The sample holds a few counts of this clone. V gene TRBV10-2 combines with J gene TRBJ1-2; 9 nucleotides match TRBD1. CDR1 and CDR2 (germline): WSHSY, SAAADI. The CDR3 runs to 16 residues. The V gene end was trimmed by 3 bases and the J gene end by 3 bases; junction bases not matched to a gene: 8. In DNA form, the CDR3 reads TGCGCCAGCAGTGATTGGGACAGGGCGACCTACTATGGCTACACCTTC. This gives the protein CASSDWDRATYYGYTF.

In nucleotides, the CDR3 is TGTGCCTGGAGTGTACGGGGCAGGGGGTACACAGATACGCAGTATTTT. As protein: CAWSVRGRGYTDTQYF. This chain connects TRBV30 to TRBJ2-3; 7 positions agree with TRBD1. V lost 0 bases, J lost 2 bases, and 8 bases stayed unmatched. Germline V gene sequence: CDR1 GTSNPN, CDR2 SVGIG (reference sequence). CDR3 length equals 16 residues.

The gene calls are TRBV11-2 and TRBJ2-7; D may correspond to TRBD1 or TRBD2 (6 bases each). CDR1 and CDR2 (germline): SGHAT, FQNNGV. This CDR3 has 12 amino acids. Trimming cost V 1 base and J 9 bases, with 10 bases left between them. This CDR3 reads CASSLAGAWQYF. For the CDR3, the DNA is TGTGCCAGCAGCTTAGCGGGGGCTTGGCAGTACTTC.

A single count supports this clone. The chain joins TRBV30 to TRBJ2-4, with 9 bases matching TRBD1. The CDR3 runs 15 residues. CDR1 is GTSNPN and CDR2 is SVGIG in the germline V gene (reference sequence). The J segment lost 6 bases and the V segment lost 0 bases, leaving 6 bases of the junction unmatched. The CDR3 reads CAWSVLGTGRNIQYF. CDR3 in DNA: TGTGCCTGGAGTGTACTAGGGACAGGGAGAAACATTCAGTACTTC.

This clone was detected a few times. J is TRBJ1-1 and V is TRBV5-1; TRBD1 agrees at 7 bases. Trimming cost V 5 bases and J 2 bases; bases outside gene matches: 6. The V gene's germline CDR1 is SGHRS and CDR2 YFSETQ. The CDR3 loop spans 14 amino acids. The CDR3: CASSHRQGNTEAFF. The CDR3 coding sequence is TGCGCCAGCAGTCACCGACAGGGAAACACTGAAGCTTTCTTT.

The V and J genes are TRBV27 and TRBJ1-5; D perhaps matches TRBD1 (5 bases). Germline V lookup: CDR1 MNHEY, CDR2 SMNVEV (reference sequence). Trimming stripped 3 bases from V and 0 bases from J, with 9 bases between. The CDR3 is made up of 15 amino acids. The CDR3 DNA is TGTGCCAGCAGTTTTTTAGGGGATAGCAATCAGCCCCAGCATTTT. This translates into CASSFLGDSNQPQHF.

V is TRBV9 and J is TRBJ1-2; no definite D call. The CDR3 is made up of 13 amino acids. Trimming left V 4 bases short and J 4 bases short, with 11 bases between. Germline CDR1 and CDR2: SGDLS and YYNGEE. In nucleotides, the CDR3 is TGTGCCAGCAGCACATACGACGGCTATGGCTACACCTTC. The encoded protein is CASSTYDGYGYTF.

The rearrangement links TRBV7-9 to TRBJ2-7; D not certain. V was trimmed by 4 bases and J by 2 bases, leaving 12 bases between them. CDR3 size: 14 residues. Looked up from germline, CDR1 is SEHNR and CDR2 is FQNEAQ (reference sequence). This CDR3 is CASSSLGSPYEQYF. In DNA form, the CDR3 reads TGTGCCAGCAGCTCCCTCGGGTCACCCTACGAGCAGTACTTC.

The rearrangement uses TRBV2 and TRBJ2-5, with 9 bases lining up with TRBD2. Germline values: CDR1 SNHLY, CDR2 FYNNEI. J was trimmed by 5 bases and V by 5 bases; bases with no gene match: 3. CDR3 size: 13 residues. This chain's CDR3 is CASSPSGVETQYF. The DNA for the CDR3 is TGTGCCAGCAGTCCTAGCGGGGTGGAGACCCAGTACTTC.

The sample holds a few counts of this clone. The chain carries TRBV5-1 and TRBJ2-7; D unclear. CDR3 length: 14 amino acids. Looked up from germline, CDR1 is SGHRS and CDR2 is YFSETQ. V was trimmed by 7 bases and J by 2 bases, leaving 16 bases between them. This CDR3 is CASRQLVSPYEQYF. CDR3 coding DNA: TGCGCCAGCCGCCAACTGGTTTCGCCCTACGAGCAGTACTTC.

V usage is TRBV29-1 and J usage is TRBJ1-2; weak D call: TRBD1 (5 bases). The germline gives CDR1 SQVTM, CDR2 ANQGSEA. The V end was cut by 8 bases, the J end by 8 bases, with 12 bases between. The CDR3 totals 10 residues. Written as DNA, the CDR3 is TGCAGCACCTGGGGGGAGGGCTACACCTTC. Its translation is CSTWGEGYTF.

The chain couples TRBV29-1 to TRBJ1-1; a possible D gene is TRBD1 (5 bases). V was shortened by 3 bases and J by 2 bases, with 13 bases between the two germline ends. This CDR3 is built from 14 residues. Germline CDR1 is SQVTM and CDR2 is ANQGSEA. The CDR3 nucleotides are TGCAGCGTTGACTCGGGGGGTGGAAACACTGAAGCTTTCTTT. This encodes CSVDSGGGNTEAFF.

V is TRBV2 and J is TRBJ2-7; 9 nucleotides match TRBD1. The CDR3 spans 17 residues. Trimming cost V 4 bases and J 5 bases; bases outside gene matches: 15. Per the germline V gene, CDR1 is SNHLY and CDR2 is FYNNEI. Here the CDR3 DNA reads TGTGCCAGCAGTGTTCCATTACGCGGGACAGGGTCCGACGAGCAGTACTTC. It encodes CASSVPLRGTGSDEQYF.

DNA for the CDR3: TGTGCCAGCAGCTTTCAGGGACTGGGCGAGCAGTACTTC. Protein product: CASSFQGLGEQYF. The J gene is TRBJ2-7, the V gene TRBV7-9; weak D call: TRBD2 (6 bases). Germline assignment: CDR1 SEHNR and CDR2 FQNEAQ (reference sequence). Trimming removed 3 bases from V and 6 bases from J, with 12 bases in between. The CDR3 loop spans 13 amino acids.